This TCR beta chain was retrieved from a study of identical twins. This clonotype was seen ten or more times. The germline gives CDR1 SEHNR, CDR2 FQNEAQ (reference sequence). This CDR3 comprises 14 residues. Trimming removed 5 bases at V and 8 bases at J, with 18 bases between. TCRdb re-called the 5' RACE reads with MiXCR, one entry per CDR3 protein. Among about 260,000 distinct CDR3 sequences listed, 5.5% to 7% were seen once. The sample also formed part of further work on yellow fever vaccine responses in identical twins.

V and J are TRBV7-9 and TRBJ1-2; a weak D match, TRBD1 (5 bases). The TCR was taken from a young woman in good health. Input material: memory (CD45RO+) T cells sorted from blood. The CDR3, as DNA: TGTGCCAGCAGCCGGCTCGGGGGATCGGGGGGCTACACCTTC. As protein: CASSRLGGSGGYTF.